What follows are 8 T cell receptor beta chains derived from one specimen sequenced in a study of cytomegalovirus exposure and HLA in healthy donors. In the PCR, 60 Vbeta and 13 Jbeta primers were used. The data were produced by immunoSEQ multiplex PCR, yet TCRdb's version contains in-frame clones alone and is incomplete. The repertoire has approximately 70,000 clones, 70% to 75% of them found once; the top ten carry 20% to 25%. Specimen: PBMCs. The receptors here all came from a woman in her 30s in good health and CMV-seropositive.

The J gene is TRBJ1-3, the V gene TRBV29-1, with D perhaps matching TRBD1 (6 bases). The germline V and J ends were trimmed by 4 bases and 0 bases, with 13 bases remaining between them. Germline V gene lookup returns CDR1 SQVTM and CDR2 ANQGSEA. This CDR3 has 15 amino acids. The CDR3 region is CSVAGGYLSGNTIYF. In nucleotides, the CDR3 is TGCAGCGTTGCGGGGGGCTACCTCTCTGGAAACACCATATATTTT.

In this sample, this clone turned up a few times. The CDR3 DNA follows: TGTGCCAGCAGCCAAGAATTAAGGGAAGGCGGGAGTGCGCAGTTCTTC. Protein sequence: CASSQELREGGSAQFF. V usage is TRBV4-2 and J usage is TRBJ2-1; TRBD2 agrees at 7 bases. Trimming removed 0 bases from V and 12 bases from J; junction bases left unmatched: 14. The CDR3 contains 16 residues. Germline loops: CDR1 LGHNA, CDR2 YNFKEQ.

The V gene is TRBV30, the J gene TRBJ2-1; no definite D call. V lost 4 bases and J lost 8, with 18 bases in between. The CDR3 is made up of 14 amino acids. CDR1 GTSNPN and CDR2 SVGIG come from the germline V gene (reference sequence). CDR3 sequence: CAWTPTQLPDEQFF. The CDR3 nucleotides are TGTGCCTGGACCCCCACCCAACTGCCCGATGAGCAGTTCTTC.

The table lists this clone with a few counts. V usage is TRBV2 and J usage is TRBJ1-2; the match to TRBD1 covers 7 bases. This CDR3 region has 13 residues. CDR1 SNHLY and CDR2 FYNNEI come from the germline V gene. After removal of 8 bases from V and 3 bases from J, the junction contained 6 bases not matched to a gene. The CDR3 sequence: CASSGQGDYGYTF. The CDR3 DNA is TGTGCCAGCTCAGGGCAGGGGGACTATGGCTACACCTTC.

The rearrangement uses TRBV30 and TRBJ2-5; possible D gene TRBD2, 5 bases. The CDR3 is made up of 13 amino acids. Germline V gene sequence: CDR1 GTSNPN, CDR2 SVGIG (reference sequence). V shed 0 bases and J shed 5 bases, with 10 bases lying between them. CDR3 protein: CAWSVRAVETQYF. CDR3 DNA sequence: TGTGCCTGGAGTGTTAGAGCGGTGGAGACCCAGTACTTC.

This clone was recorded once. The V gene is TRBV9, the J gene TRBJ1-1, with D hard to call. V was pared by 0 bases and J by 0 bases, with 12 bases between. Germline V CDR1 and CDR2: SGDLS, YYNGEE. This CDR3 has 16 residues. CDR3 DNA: TGTGCCAGCAGCGTAGGATCCGGGAAAATGAACACTGAAGCTTTCTTT. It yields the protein CASSVGSGKMNTEAFF.

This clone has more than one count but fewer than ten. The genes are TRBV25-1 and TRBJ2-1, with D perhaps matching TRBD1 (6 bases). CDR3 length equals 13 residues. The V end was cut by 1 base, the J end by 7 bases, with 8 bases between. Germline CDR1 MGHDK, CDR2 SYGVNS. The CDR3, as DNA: TGTGCCAGCAGTGAATTAGGGGGAAATGAGCAGTTCTTC. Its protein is CASSELGGNEQFF.

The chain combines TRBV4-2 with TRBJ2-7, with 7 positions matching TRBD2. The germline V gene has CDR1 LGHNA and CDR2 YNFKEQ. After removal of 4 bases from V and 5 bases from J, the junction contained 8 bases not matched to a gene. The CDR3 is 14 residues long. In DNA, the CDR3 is TGTGCCAGCAGCCGCTCCGGACTAGGCCACGAGCAGTACTTC. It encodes CASSRSGLGHEQYF.